The sequence of this T cell receptor (beta chain) was determined in a study of CD8+ T cells in alopecia areata. This CDR3 region has 13 residues. Trimming shortened V by 2 bases and J by 8 bases, and 15 bases separated the two germline ends. From germline, CDR1 is GTSNPN and CDR2 SVGIG (reference sequence). Isolated RNA was reverse transcribed into cDNA used as the sequencing template. Assay: immunoSEQ multiplex PCR; the TCRdb copy retains only in-frame clones and omits some. The sample lists 150,000 to 200,000 clones, about three fifths occurring once. Treatment in this sample: oral pan-JAK inhibitor, 5-10 mg twice daily. Peripheral blood samples and lesional scalp punch biopsies were obtained from alopecia areata patients.

The clonotype originates from a human donor with alopecia areata. The V gene is TRBV30, the J gene TRBJ1-1; TRBD1 might be the D (5 bases). The sample in question was CD4+ T cells sorted from blood, obtained around week 55, from a patient treated with tofacitinib. The CDR3 reads CAWSPGGSGEAFF. In nucleotides, the CDR3 is TGTGCCTGGAGTCCTGGGGGGTCGGGCGAAGCTTTCTTT. Combining the CDR3 with reference TRBV30 and TRBJ1-1 gives the whole variable domain SQTIHQWPATLVQPVGSPLSLECTVEGTSNPNLYWYRQAAGRGLQLLFYSVGIGQISSEVPQNLSASRPQDRQFILSSKKLLLSDSGFYLCAWSPGGSGEAFFGQGTRLTVV.